The sequence of this TCR beta chain was determined in a study of shared clonotypes between healthy human individuals. A remark on this clone: Antigen unknown.

General observations from the study: Despite large depth, sorted-subset datasets appeared incompletely sequenced. Larger estimated richness was generally recorded for naive subsets relative to memory subsets.

The CDR3 has 15 amino acids. Trimming took 6 bases from V and 4 from J; bases not matched to a gene: 8. The germline V gene encodes CDR1 MRHNA and CDR2 SNTAGT. Authors' data handling: Filtering was not the same, since immunoSEQ gave junction-only sequences without quality scores. Profiling relied on immunoSEQ multiplex PCR, and the TCRdb table lists in-frame clones only, not all of them. That table gives V, J and clone size, and the DNA gave D and trimming. Of about 670,000 clones listed, 60% to 80% are singletons. The TCR originated in a woman between 25 and 40 years old in good health. Specimen: memory CD4+ T cells sorted from blood. Subset reported: CD45RA-negative fraction. This chain joins TRBV6-4 and TRBJ2-1; TRBD1 matches at 8 bases. CDR3 nucleotides: TGTGCCAGCAGCGTAGGACAGGGCCCTTACAATGAGCAGTTCTTC. Residues: CASSVGQGPYNEQFF.